Presented here are 8 T cell receptor beta chains from one specimen sequenced in a study of blood T cell repertoires in COVID-19 (TCRdb year 2020). The library was obtained by the immunoSEQ multiplex PCR assay. TCRdb's version of the immuneACCESS table is confined to in-frame rearrangements and falls short of the full clone set. An unresolved V gene accounts for under half of the shortfall where checked; the remainder is of unknown origin. The table for this sample lists hundreds of thousands of clones; roughly 92% of them were counted only once. Of the sample, 0.75% to 1% falls within the top ten clones. The specimen sequenced was peripheral blood. These receptors were obtained from a man aged 60-69 years with COVID-19, enrolled during active disease.

The chain is built from TRBV7-9 and TRBJ2-3; TRBD2 matches 11 bases. CDR1 is SEHNR, CDR2 FQNEAQ, per germline (reference sequence). The J segment lost 4 bases and the V segment lost 4 bases, leaving 16 bases of the junction unmatched. The CDR3 runs to 19 residues. The CDR3 sequence: CASSSTLWVLAGVSDTQYF. The CDR3 bases are TGTGCCAGCAGCTCCACTCTTTGGGTACTAGCGGGAGTTTCAGATACGCAGTATTTT.

V usage is TRBV6-2 or TRBV6-3 and J usage is TRBJ2-7; 7 bases line up with TRBD1. V shed 2 bases and J 1 base; nucleotides not matched to a gene: 14. This CDR3 contains 18 residues. Germline V gene sequence: CDR1 MNHEY, CDR2 SVGEGT. The CDR3 nucleotides are TGTGCCAGCAGTTACCGGACAGGTAGTGGACTGGGATCCTACGAGCAGTACTTC. Amino acid sequence: CASSYRTGSGLGSYEQYF.

The chain joins TRBV15 to TRBJ2-2; 9 bases agree with TRBD1. Germline trimming cut 4 bases from V and 0 bases from J; bases unmatched to any gene: 3. Looked up from germline, CDR1 is LNHNV and CDR2 is YYDKDF (reference sequence). The CDR3 covers 16 residues. In DNA form, the CDR3 reads TGTGCCACCAGCACCAGGGACAGGGCGAACACCGGGGAGCTGTTTTTT. Translated: CATSTRDRANTGELFF.

The chain uses TRBV5-1 and TRBJ2-7; 9 bases are a match to TRBD2. The ends lost 0 bases at V and 1 base at J; junction bases unmatched: 14. CDR3 length: 19 residues. Germline lookup yields CDR1 SGHRS and CDR2 YFSETQ. The CDR3 region is CASSLGWSGGSKGSYEQYF. The CDR3, as DNA: TGCGCCAGCAGCTTGGGCTGGAGCGGGGGGTCCAAAGGGTCCTACGAGCAGTACTTC.

This sequence joins TRBV28 and TRBJ1-2; 10 bases are a match to TRBD1. The junction had 7 bases not matched to a gene; V was cut back by 6 bases and J by 3 bases. The CDR3 runs 15 residues. Germline assignment: CDR1 MDHEN and CDR2 SYDVKM. CDR3 nucleotide sequence: TGTGCCAGCAGGGTGACAGGGGGCGACGACTATGGCTACACCTTC. Amino acid sequence: CASRVTGGDDYGYTF.

The J gene is TRBJ2-3, the V gene TRBV14, with TRBD1 identical over 7 bases. The CDR3 consists of 15 residues. Germline values: CDR1 SGHDN, CDR2 FVKESK. V lost 0 bases and J lost 6; bases outside the gene matches: 6. CDR3 loop: CASSQDQGGDDTQYF. Written as DNA, the CDR3 is TGTGCCAGCAGCCAAGATCAAGGGGGCGACGATACGCAGTATTTT.

The gene calls are TRBV7-8 and TRBJ2-5; maybe TRBD2 (5 bases). Trimming pared 7 bases from V and 1 base from J, leaving 7 bases between. CDR1 and CDR2 (germline): SGHVS, FQNEAQ. CDR3 length: 12 residues. This chain's CDR3 is CASTTSQETQYF. As DNA, the CDR3 is TGTGCCAGCACAACTAGCCAAGAGACCCAGTACTTC.

The chain is built from TRBV5-1 and TRBJ2-2; D may be TRBD2 (6 bases). Per germline, CDR1 SGHRS and CDR2 YFSETQ. The V and J ends lost 2 bases and 6 bases respectively, with 11 bases between them. This CDR3 has 14 amino acids. The CDR3 region has the DNA TGCGCCAGCAGCTTAACGGGAGTGGCCGGGGAGCTGTTTTTT. This translates into CASSLTGVAGELFF.